A single sample is the source of the 18 T cell receptor beta chains below, sequenced in a study of shared clonotypes between healthy human individuals. Profiled with immunoSEQ multiplex PCR; TCRdb holds only in-frame clones, not every one. The sample lists 2 million to 2.5 million clones, around 93% seen once, with more than 0.35% in the top ten. The sequenced sample consisted of naive CD4+ T cells from PBMCs. Subset denoted: CD45RA+ positively selected. The source is a man younger than 30 in good health. Some clones in this sample may be carry-over from other donors' samples.

The rearrangement joins TRBV29-1 to TRBJ2-7, with TRBD2 identical over 11 bases. Germline loops: CDR1 SQVTM, CDR2 ANQGSEA. The CDR3 is made up of 16 amino acids. The junction had 17 bases not matched to a gene; V was cut back by 6 bases and J by 7 bases. CDR3 DNA sequence: TGCAGCGTCGGGGGTGGTAGCGGGAGGGCCCTGGGAGAGCAGTACTTC. The encoded protein is CSVGGGSGRALGEQYF.

V usage is TRBV27 and J usage is TRBJ2-1, with 11 bases that match TRBD2. Germline V lookup: CDR1 MNHEY, CDR2 SMNVEV (reference sequence). Unmatched junction bases numbered 4, after V lost 5 bases and J lost 7 bases. The CDR3 runs to 14 residues. CDR3 sequence reads: CASSRLAGSNEQFF. The CDR3 nucleotides are TGTGCCAGCAGTAGACTAGCGGGGTCAAATGAGCAGTTCTTC.

V usage is TRBV14 and J usage is TRBJ2-4, with no clear D. Germline V gene data show CDR1 as SGHDN and CDR2 as FVKESK. Trimming left V 3 bases short and J 7 bases short, with 13 bases between. The CDR3 sequence is 14 residues long. The CDR3 reads CASSHLGLGNIQYF. The CDR3 nucleotides are TGTGCCAGCAGCCATTTAGGGCTAGGGAACATTCAGTACTTC.

The rearrangement links TRBV5-5 to TRBJ2-1, with D uncertain. The germline V and J ends were trimmed by 0 bases and 0 bases, with 7 bases remaining between them. Germline V CDR1 and CDR2: SGHKS, YYEKEE (reference sequence). This CDR3 has 15 residues. DNA of the CDR3: TGTGCCAGCAGCTTGGGTAGGTTCTCCTACAATGAGCAGTTCTTC. Protein: CASSLGRFSYNEQFF.

The CDR3 sequence: CASTRTGGLYEQYF. For the CDR3, the DNA is TGTGCCAGCACTCGGACAGGGGGTCTGTACGAGCAGTACTTC. The V and J genes are TRBV27 and TRBJ2-7; 10 nucleotides align to TRBD1. Germline V gene lookup returns CDR1 MNHEY and CDR2 SMNVEV (reference sequence). The CDR3 sequence is 14 residues long. The junction had 7 bases not matched to a gene; V was cut back by 7 bases and J by 4 bases.

The chain recombines TRBV6-1 with TRBJ1-1, with unresolved D. Per germline, CDR1 MNHNS and CDR2 SASEGT. Trimming took 3 bases from V and 6 from J, leaving 20 bases between them. There are 16 residues in the CDR3. CDR3 sequence (DNA): TGTGCCAGCAGTGAGCCGATCCGGGCCCTTGGGGCTGAAGCTTTCTTT. The encoded protein is CASSEPIRALGAEAFF.

The chain recombines TRBV19 with TRBJ2-4; 15 bases are shared with TRBD2. The CDR3 has 16 amino acids. The germline CDR1 and CDR2 sequences are LNHDA and SQIVND (reference sequence). After removal of 5 bases from V and 6 bases from J, the junction contained 5 bases not matched to a gene. CDR3 coding DNA: TGTGCCAGTAGTGGGACTAGCGGGAGGAATAGAAACATTCAGTACTTC. This translates into CASSGTSGRNRNIQYF.

Concerning this clone itself: The same CDR3 can be traced to other DNA sequences in this sample. The chain is built from TRBV5-1 and TRBJ1-1; D remains unclear. The CDR3 runs 14 residues. CDR1 is SGHRS and CDR2 is YFSETQ in the germline V gene. V was pared by 0 bases and J by 1 base, with 7 bases between. The CDR3 reads CASSLVAANTEAFF. CDR3 coding DNA: TGCGCCAGCAGCTTGGTTGCAGCGAACACTGAAGCTTTCTTT.

A few counts support this clone. The gene calls are TRBV7-9 and TRBJ1-1; D may be TRBD1 (5 bases). Between the trimmed V and J ends, which lost 2 bases and 4 bases, there was a span of 8 bases. Per the germline V gene, CDR1 is SEHNR and CDR2 is FQNEAQ (reference sequence). The length of the CDR3 is 13 residues. The CDR3 nucleotides are TGTGCCAGCAGCTTAATGACAGCCACTGAAGCTTTCTTT. As protein: CASSLMTATEAFF. The full variable domain, completed using reference TRBV7-9 and TRBJ1-1, is DTGVSQNPRHKITKRGQNVTFRCDPISEHNRLYWYRQTLGQGPEFLTYFQNEAQLEKSRLLSDRFSAERPKGSFSTLEIQRTEQGDSAMYLCASSLMTATEAFFGQGTRLTVV.

The CDR3 DNA is TGCGCCAGCAGCCAAGGGATGGGGGGCAGGAACACCGGGGAGCTGTTTTTT. Translated: CASSQGMGGRNTGELFF. The rearrangement joins TRBV4-1 to TRBJ2-2; D tentatively reads TRBD1 or TRBD2 (6 bases each). The germline CDR1 and CDR2 sequences are MGHRA and YSYEKL. There are 17 residues in the CDR3. V dropped 1 base and J dropped 1 base, with 13 bases sitting between them.

Concerning this clone itself: Within the sample, other DNA sequences also encode this same CDR3. The chain carries TRBV7-3 and TRBJ2-2; D ambiguous. Germline CDR1 SGHTA, CDR2 FQGTGA. The CDR3 contains 13 residues. Trimming pared 3 bases from V and 6 bases from J, leaving 8 bases between. The CDR3 DNA is TGTGCCAGCAGCTTCTTGGGCTCCGGGGAGCTGTTTTTT. It yields the protein CASSFLGSGELFF.

This chain connects TRBV21-1 to TRBJ2-1; TRBD2 is the table's D call, not checked against the DNA. TRBV21-1 counts as a pseudogene. There are 13 residues in the CDR3. Here the CDR3 DNA reads TGTGCCAGCAGCAATGTCCTAGACAATGAGCAGTTCTTC. Protein product: CASSNVLDNEQFF.

Points on this clone: Other DNA sequences from this sample encode an identical CDR3 as well. The chain combines TRBV5-1 with TRBJ1-4; D is unresolved. Trimming took off 0 bases at V and 4 bases at J, with 7 bases between the two ends. CDR3 length: 14 residues. Germline V gene lookup returns CDR1 SGHRS and CDR2 YFSETQ. The CDR3 DNA reads TGCGCCAGCAGCTTGGGAGGAAATAATGAAAAACTGTTTTTT. Protein sequence: CASSLGGNNEKLFF.

The chain has TRBV4-1 and TRBJ2-7, with 8 bases fitting TRBD2. Germline lookup yields CDR1 MGHRA and CDR2 YSYEKL. The CDR3 totals 14 residues. The J segment lost 0 bases and the V segment lost 5 bases, leaving 3 bases of the junction unmatched. Written as DNA, the CDR3 is TGCGCCAGCAGCGCCGGACTAGCCTCCTACGAGCAGTACTTC. Translated: CASSAGLASYEQYF.

V gene TRBV7-3 combines with J gene TRBJ2-7; the D gene could be TRBD1 or TRBD2 (5 bases each). Germline assignment: CDR1 SGHTA and CDR2 FQGTGA. The CDR3 is made up of 15 amino acids. V lost 2 bases and J lost 4, with 15 bases in between. The CDR3 nucleotides are TGTGCCAGCAGCTTAGGTCCAGGGAGCCAGTACGAGCAGTACTTC. This codes for CASSLGPGSQYEQYF. Based on the CDR3 plus reference TRBV7-3 and TRBJ2-7, the full variable domain is GAGVSQTPSNKVTEKGKYVELRCDPISGHTALYWYRQSLGQGPEFLIYFQGTGAADDSGLPNDRFFAVRPEGSVSTLKIQRTERGDSAVYLCASSLGPGSQYEQYFGPGTRLTVT.

The chain joins TRBV2 to TRBJ2-1, with a tentative D call TRBD2 (6 bases). The CDR3 runs 14 residues. The V gene lost 2 bases and the J gene lost 8 bases, with 13 bases spanning the gap. CDR1 SNHLY and CDR2 FYNNEI come from the germline V gene. The CDR3 sequence is CASSESSSEDEQFF. For the CDR3, the DNA is TGTGCCAGCAGTGAATCCTCTAGCGAGGATGAGCAGTTCTTC.

V is TRBV28 and J is TRBJ2-6, with no clear D. The CDR3 contains 17 residues. Trimming pared 1 base from V and 0 bases from J, leaving 10 bases between. Germline assignment: CDR1 MDHEN and CDR2 SYDVKM. The CDR3 reads CASSLFGPTSGANVLTF. CDR3 coding DNA: TGTGCCAGCAGTTTATTCGGGCCCACCTCTGGGGCCAACGTCCTGACTTTC. Supplemented by reference TRBV28 and TRBJ2-6, the full variable domain reads DVKVTQSSRYLVKRTGEKVFLECVQDMDHENMFWYRQDPGLGLRLIYFSYDVKMKEKGDIPEGYSVSREKKERFSLILESASTNQTSMYLCASSLFGPTSGANVLTFGAGSRLTVL.

The chain employs TRBV5-1 and TRBJ2-2, with D unresolved. This CDR3 spans 14 amino acids. Germline loops: CDR1 SGHRS, CDR2 YFSETQ. Trimming took 4 bases from V and 4 from J, leaving 11 bases between them. Written as DNA, the CDR3 is TGCGCCAGCAGCGATGCCTTGAGCACCGGGGAGCTGTTTTTT. Protein product: CASSDALSTGELFF.